The 20 T cell receptor beta chains presented below share a single source sample, sequenced in a study of T cells in Graves' hyperthyroidism and ophthalmopathy. TCR beta CDR3 sequences were amplified from RNA transcripts. TCR CDR3 underwent first-round RT-PCR with the HTBI primer set. TCRdb passed the multiplex PCR reads through MiXCR, listing each CDR3 protein once. Among 300,000 to 400,000 distinct CDR3 sequences listed, approximately 14% were seen once. Input material: blood. These receptors were taken from a woman aged 60-75 years with Graves' hyperthyroidism.

This clonotype was recorded at least ten times. The rearrangement uses TRBV2 and TRBJ2-1; TRBD2 agrees at 14 bases. CDR3 size: 14 residues. CDR1 is SNHLY, CDR2 FYNNEI, per germline. Unmatched junction bases numbered 10, after V lost 11 bases and J lost 10 bases. The CDR3 DNA is TGTGCCGGGGGGGGACTAGCGGGAGTTGGGGAGCAGTTCTTC. Translated: CAGGGLAGVGEQFF.

This clonotype has ten or more counts. The rearrangement joins TRBV3-1 to TRBJ2-1; TRBD2 matches 8 bases. Germline trimming cut 5 bases from V and 4 bases from J; bases unmatched to any gene: 10. Germline V gene data show CDR1 as LGHDT and CDR2 as YNNKEL (reference sequence). The CDR3 is 16 amino acids. The CDR3, as DNA: TGTGCCAGCAGCTCCTCCGGGACTAGGATTTACAATGAGCAGTTCTTC. Amino acid sequence: CASSSSGTRIYNEQFF.

This clonotype was counted between two and nine times. The chain carries TRBV19 and TRBJ2-1; no firm D call. Germline CDR1 reads LNHDA; CDR2 reads SQIVND (reference sequence). CDR3 length equals 16 residues. With 1 base removed from V and 4 bases from J, the gap between germline ends came to 14 bases. CDR3 residues: CASSIARTIDYNEQFF. In nucleotides, the CDR3 is TGTGCCAGTAGTATAGCTCGGACCATCGATTACAATGAGCAGTTCTTC.

This clonotype was observed a handful of times. The chain links TRBV4-1 to TRBJ2-2, with 10 bases identical to TRBD2. CDR3 length: 18 amino acids. The V gene end was trimmed by 2 bases and the J gene end by 4 bases; junction bases not matched to a gene: 10. Germline-derived CDR1 and CDR2 are MGHRA and YSYEKL. CDR3 DNA: TGCGCCAGCAGCCAAAATGCGGCTAGCGGGAGAAGCACCGGGGAGCTGTTTTTT. It is translated as CASSQNAASGRSTGELFF.

Many counts were recorded for this clonotype. This sequence joins TRBV28 and TRBJ2-2; 7 bases fit TRBD1. CDR1 and CDR2 (germline): MDHEN, SYDVKM. The V gene end was trimmed by 5 bases and the J gene end by 4 bases; junction bases not matched to a gene: 4. This CDR3 spans 14 amino acids. The CDR3 sequence is CASSTYRGTGELFF. The DNA for the CDR3 is TGTGCCAGCAGTACCTACAGGGGCACCGGGGAGCTGTTTTTT.

This clonotype has a count of ten or more. The DNA for the CDR3 is TGTGCCATCACCGAGGGGGGCTACTACGAGCAGTACTTC. It encodes CAITEGGYYEQYF. This chain links TRBV10-3 with TRBJ2-7; the D gene could be TRBD1 or TRBD2 (6 bases each). V shed 7 bases and J shed 3 bases, with 13 bases lying between them. The germline CDR1 and CDR2 sequences are ENHRY and SYGVKD. The CDR3 is made up of 13 amino acids.

The chain uses TRBV27 and TRBJ2-7, with D maybe TRBD1 (6 bases). The CDR3 runs 13 residues. CDR1 MNHEY and CDR2 SMNVEV come from the germline V gene (reference sequence). With 3 bases removed from V and 6 bases from J, the gap between germline ends came to 12 bases. As DNA, the CDR3 is TGTGCCAGCAGTTTCAGGGGCCTCCGCGAGCAGTACTTC. Its protein is CASSFRGLREQYF.

This clonotype was seen a few times. CDR3 sequence reads: CASRRSSYNSPLHF. As DNA, the CDR3 is TGTGCCAGCAGAAGGAGCTCCTATAATTCACCCCTCCACTTT. The rearrangement uses TRBV6-1 and TRBJ1-6, with D unclear. This CDR3 comprises 14 residues. Trimming left V 6 bases short and J 0 bases short, with 6 bases between. Looked up from germline, CDR1 is MNHNS and CDR2 is SASEGT.

The table lists this clonotype with many counts. This CDR3 reads CSVGGQRSTDTQYF. The CDR3 coding sequence is TGCAGCGTTGGCGGACAGCGGAGCACAGATACGCAGTATTTT. This chain links TRBV29-1 with TRBJ2-3; perhaps TRBD1 as D (6 bases). The CDR3 contains 14 residues. The V and J ends lost 4 bases and 0 bases respectively, with 11 bases between them. Germline values: CDR1 SQVTM, CDR2 ANQGSEA.

The chain couples TRBV28 to TRBJ2-1; D might be TRBD1 (6 bases). Germline CDR1 is MDHEN and CDR2 is SYDVKM. V was clipped by 4 bases and J by 2 bases, with 12 bases between them. The CDR3 runs 15 residues. The chain's CDR3 is CASSSTGDPYNEQFF. The CDR3 DNA sequence: TGTGCCAGCAGTTCGACAGGTGACCCCTACAATGAGCAGTTCTTC. The variable domain in full, with the rest retrieved from reference TRBV28 and TRBJ2-1, is DVKVTQSSRYLVKRTGEKVFLECVQDMDHENMFWYRQDPGLGLRLIYFSYDVKMKEKGDIPEGYSVSREKKERFSLILESASTNQTSMYLCASSSTGDPYNEQFFGPGTRLTVL.

This clonotype was recorded a few times. CDR3 region: CASSWGTGAYFYEQYF. The CDR3 DNA is TGTGCCAGCAGCTGGGGGACAGGGGCTTATTTCTACGAGCAGTACTTC. The rearrangement links TRBV11-2 to TRBJ2-7, with TRBD1 matching over 10 bases. Trimming at V came to 4 bases and at J to 3 bases, leaving 9 bases not matched to a gene. Germline CDR1 SGHAT, CDR2 FQNNGV. The CDR3 spans 16 residues.

The sample holds a few counts of this clonotype. With a much larger clone just one base away, this may be a read error. The genes are TRBV29-1 and TRBJ2-2, with TRBD1 matching 7 bases. This CDR3 spans 14 amino acids. V lost 7 bases to trimming and J lost 9 bases; unmatched junction nucleotides: 14. The germline V gene encodes CDR1 SQVTM and CDR2 ANQGSEA. In DNA, the CDR3 is TGCAGCGCCCAGTCAGGGGGTTCGGACAGGGAGCTGTTTTTT. Its translation: CSAQSGGSDRELFF.

A few counts support this clonotype. The J gene is TRBJ2-7, the V gene TRBV29-1; 10 bases map to TRBD2. V dropped 8 bases and J dropped 3; count of bases not matched to a gene: 16. Germline V gives CDR1 SQVTM, CDR2 ANQGSEA. The CDR3 covers 16 residues. Here the CDR3 reads CSLSLAGGSSVYEQYF. The DNA for the CDR3 is TGCAGCCTTTCCTTAGCGGGAGGTAGTAGTGTCTACGAGCAGTACTTC.

The chain carries TRBV5-4 and TRBJ2-5; D gene uncertain. Per germline, CDR1 SGHNT and CDR2 YYREEE (reference sequence). The CDR3 covers 14 residues. V dropped 3 bases and J dropped 4 bases, with 13 bases sitting between them. The CDR3 bases are TGTGCCAGCAGCTCCCCCCGGGCGCTAGAGACCCAGTACTTC. It specifies CASSSPRALETQYF.

There are many counts of this clonotype. Here the CDR3 reads CASWGGGYGYTF. CDR3 sequence (DNA): TGTGCCTCTTGGGGAGGGGGCTATGGCTACACCTTC. The chain employs TRBV12-3 or TRBV12-4 and TRBJ1-2; weak D call: TRBD1 (6 bases). The CDR3 spans 12 residues. Trimming removed 11 bases from V and 4 bases from J, with 14 bases in between.

This clonotype showed up many times. V is TRBV11-3 and J is TRBJ1-1; tentative D call: TRBD1 (6 bases). V was clipped by 6 bases and J by 4 bases, with 12 bases between them. CDR3 length: 13 residues. Germline CDR1 SGHNT, CDR2 YENEEA. This CDR3 reads CASREGVSTEAFF. The CDR3 DNA is TGTGCCAGCAGAGAGGGGGTGAGCACTGAAGCTTTCTTT.

This clonotype showed up many times. J is TRBJ2-1 and V is TRBV7-2; maybe TRBD2 (6 bases). Per germline, CDR1 SGHTA and CDR2 FQGNSA. V was trimmed by 2 bases and J by 6 bases, leaving 8 bases between them. This CDR3 is 13 amino acids long. Here the CDR3 reads CASSLMGGNEQFF. The DNA of the CDR3 is TGTGCCAGCAGCTTAATGGGAGGCAATGAGCAGTTCTTC.

This chain uses TRBV30 with TRBJ1-3; a weak D match, TRBD1 (6 bases). V gave up 4 bases and J gave up 0 bases, with 13 bases separating them. Germline CDR1 reads GTSNPN; CDR2 reads SVGIG (reference sequence). The CDR3 spans 15 residues. Written as DNA, the CDR3 is TGTGCCTGGAACTCCGGACAGTACTCTGGAAACACCATATATTTT. Translating it yields CAWNSGQYSGNTIYF.

This clonotype was observed at least ten times. The chain joins TRBV2 to TRBJ2-3, with 9 nucleotides matching TRBD2. The CDR3 spans 18 residues. The germline V gene encodes CDR1 SNHLY and CDR2 FYNNEI. V lost 5 bases to trimming and J lost 6 bases; unmatched junction nucleotides: 18. CDR3 loop: CASSSELTGLADLDTQYF. CDR3 DNA sequence: TGTGCCAGCAGTTCTGAATTAACGGGACTAGCAGACCTGGATACGCAGTATTTT.

This clonotype has ten or more counts. The chain employs TRBV30 and TRBJ2-7; TRBD1 is a possible D gene (6 bases). The CDR3 has 13 residues. The V and J ends lost 2 bases and 6 bases respectively, with 14 bases between them. From germline, CDR1 is GTSNPN and CDR2 SVGIG (reference sequence). CDR3 protein: CAWSRSQGGEQYF. The DNA of the CDR3 is TGTGCCTGGAGTAGATCACAGGGTGGCGAGCAGTACTTC.